These 11 T cell receptor beta chains originate from one sample sequenced in a study of brain metastases from non-small cell lung cancer. Using immunoSEQ multiplex PCR, the repertoire was profiled, and TCRdb retains in-frame clones only, with some absent. Of 650 to 850 clones listed, 80% to 90% are singletons. Sequencing used tissue from a brain metastasis. The receptors were gathered from a donor at least 40 years old with non-small cell lung cancer.

The rearrangement joins TRBV2 to TRBJ1-2, with unresolved D. There are 12 residues in the CDR3. Germline V CDR1 and CDR2: SNHLY, FYNNEI. V was clipped by 3 bases and J by 4 bases, with 6 bases between them. The CDR3 region has the DNA TGTGCCAGCAGTGACGACACCTATGGCTACACCTTC. Translation gives CASSDDTYGYTF.

The chain couples TRBV9 to TRBJ2-3; 8 bases are a match to TRBD1. After removal of 4 bases from V and 4 bases from J, the junction contained 5 bases not matched to a gene. The CDR3 contains 14 residues. Germline V lookup: CDR1 SGDLS, CDR2 YYNGEE. DNA for the CDR3: TGTGCCAGCAGCCCACAGGGGGTAGCAGATACGCAGTATTTT. Its protein product is CASSPQGVADTQYF. Filled out from reference TRBV9 and TRBJ2-3, the complete variable domain reads DSGVTQTPKHLITATGQRVTLRCSPRSGDLSVYWYQQSLDQGLQFLIQYYNGEERAKGNILERFSAQQFPDLHSELNLSSLELGDSALYFCASSPQGVADTQYFGPGTRLTVL.

This rearrangement joins TRBV28 to TRBJ1-2, with D possibly being TRBD1 (5 bases). Between the trimmed V and J ends, which lost 6 bases and 2 bases, there was a span of 10 bases. In germline, CDR1 is MDHEN, CDR2 SYDVKM. The CDR3 spans 13 residues. This CDR3 is CASRMGGNYGYTF. The CDR3 bases are TGTGCCAGCAGAATGGGGGGGAACTATGGCTACACCTTC.

V is TRBV7-8 and J is TRBJ2-7; D call uncertain. The CDR3 covers 14 residues. Germline CDR1 SGHVS, CDR2 FQNEAQ. Deletions cut 0 bases from V and 6 bases from J, with 12 bases between. CDR3 sequence (DNA): TGTGCCAGCAGCTTAGCGCAACGGGCGGCCGAGCAGTACTTC. This encodes CASSLAQRAAEQYF.

V gene TRBV6-5 combines with J gene TRBJ1-1; D is undetermined. V was trimmed by 6 bases and J by 3 bases, leaving 17 bases between them. CDR3 length: 15 amino acids. Germline values: CDR1 MNHEY, CDR2 SVGAGI. The CDR3 region has the DNA TGTGCCAGCAGCCTAAATTCAAAAAGGGACACTGAAGCTTTCTTT. This encodes CASSLNSKRDTEAFF.

The chain links TRBV14 to TRBJ2-7, with TRBD2 matching over 10 bases. The CDR3 covers 14 residues. In germline, CDR1 is SGHDN, CDR2 FVKESK. V trimming: 2 bases; J trimming: 2 bases; junction bases outside the gene matches: 0. In DNA, the CDR3 is TGTGCCAGCAGCCAAACTAGCGGGGCCTACGAGCAGTACTTC. It is translated as CASSQTSGAYEQYF.

V usage is TRBV5-8 and J usage is TRBJ2-5; 10 bases are shared with TRBD1. Germline V gives CDR1 SGHTS, CDR2 YDEGEE. V trimming: 3 bases; J trimming: 5 bases; junction bases outside the gene matches: 7. The CDR3 contains 15 residues. CDR3 bases: TGTGCCAGCAGCTCTGGGACAGGGGAACCGGAGACCCAGTACTTC. Translating it yields CASSSGTGEPETQYF.

The CDR3 spells CASGLGPGQAFF. The CDR3 bases are TGTGCCAGCGGGTTGGGCCCCGGGCAAGCTTTCTTT. This chain connects TRBV25-1 to TRBJ1-1; the D is unclear. Trimming left V 8 bases short and J 9 bases short, with 16 bases between. Germline V gene data show CDR1 as MGHDK and CDR2 as SYGVNS. The CDR3 has 12 amino acids.

The V gene is TRBV6-1, the J gene TRBJ1-3; no definite D call. CDR3 length: 15 amino acids. The ends were cut back, 3 bases at V and 0 bases at J, with 9 bases in the middle. Germline-derived CDR1 and CDR2 are MNHNS and SASEGT. CDR3 sequence: CASSEQVTSGNTIYF. The CDR3 nucleotides read TGTGCCAGCAGTGAGCAAGTTACCTCTGGAAACACCATATATTTT.

The chain employs TRBV18 and TRBJ2-5; 7 nucleotides match TRBD1. Per the germline V gene, CDR1 is KGHSH and CDR2 is LQKENI. The CDR3 is made up of 13 amino acids. The J segment lost 2 bases and the V segment lost 3 bases, leaving 0 bases of the junction unmatched. The CDR3 here is CASSPGQQETQYF. The CDR3 coding sequence is TGTGCCAGCTCACCGGGACAGCAAGAGACCCAGTACTTC. The whole variable domain, filled in from reference TRBV18 and TRBJ2-5, reads NAGVMQNPRHLVRRRGQEARLRCSPMKGHSHVYWYRQLPEEGLKFMVYLQKENIIDESGMPKERFSAEFPKEGPSILRIQQVVRGDSAAYFCASSPGQQETQYFGPGTRLLVL.

The rearrangement joins TRBV7-3 to TRBJ1-1, with a tentative D call TRBD1 (5 bases). The CDR3 is 12 residues long. The germline V gene has CDR1 SGHTA and CDR2 FQGTGA. Between the trimmed V and J ends, which lost 2 bases and 10 bases, there was a span of 11 bases. The CDR3 region is CASSLGAGGAFF. For the CDR3, the DNA is TGTGCCAGCAGCTTAGGGGCTGGGGGAGCTTTCTTT.